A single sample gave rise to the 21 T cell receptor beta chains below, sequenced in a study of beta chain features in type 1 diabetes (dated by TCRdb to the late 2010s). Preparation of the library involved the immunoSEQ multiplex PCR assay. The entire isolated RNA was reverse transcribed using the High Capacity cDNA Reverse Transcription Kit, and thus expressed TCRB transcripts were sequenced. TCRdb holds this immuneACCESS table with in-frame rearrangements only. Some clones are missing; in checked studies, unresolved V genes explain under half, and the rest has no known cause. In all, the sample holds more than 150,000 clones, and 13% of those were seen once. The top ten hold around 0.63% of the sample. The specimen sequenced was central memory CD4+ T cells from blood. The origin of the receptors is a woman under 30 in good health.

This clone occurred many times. CDR3 coding DNA: TGTGCCAGCAGTTTAGCGAGACGCTCCTACAATGAGCAGTTCTTC. Protein sequence: CASSLARRSYNEQFF. J is TRBJ2-1 and V is TRBV6-6; D possibly corresponds to TRBD2 (5 bases). V was pared by 4 bases and J by 0 bases, with 10 bases between. CDR1 is MNHNY and CDR2 is SVGAGI in the germline V gene (reference sequence). The CDR3 runs to 15 residues.

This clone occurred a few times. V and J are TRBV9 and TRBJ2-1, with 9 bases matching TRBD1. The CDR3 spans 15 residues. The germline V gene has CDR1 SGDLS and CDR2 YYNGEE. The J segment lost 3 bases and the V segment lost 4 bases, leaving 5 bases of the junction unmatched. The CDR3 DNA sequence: TGTGCCAGCAGCCCCGGGACAGGGTACTACAATGAGCAGTTCTTC. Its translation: CASSPGTGYYNEQFF.

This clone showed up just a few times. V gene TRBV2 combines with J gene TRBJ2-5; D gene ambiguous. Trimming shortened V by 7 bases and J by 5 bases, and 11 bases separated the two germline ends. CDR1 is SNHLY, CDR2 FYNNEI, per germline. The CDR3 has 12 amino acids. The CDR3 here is CASTPETETQYF. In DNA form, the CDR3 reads TGTGCCAGCACCCCGGAGACTGAGACCCAGTACTTC.

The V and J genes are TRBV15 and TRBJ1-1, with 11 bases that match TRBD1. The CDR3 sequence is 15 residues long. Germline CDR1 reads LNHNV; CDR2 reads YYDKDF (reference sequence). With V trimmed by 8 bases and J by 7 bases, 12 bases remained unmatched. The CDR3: CATRVSGQGGREAFF. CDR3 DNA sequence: TGTGCCACCCGAGTCTCGGGACAGGGGGGACGTGAAGCTTTCTTT.

The CDR3 DNA follows: TGTGCCAGCAGCTTTGGGCCCGATTTTACAGATACGCAGTATTTT. Translating it yields CASSFGPDFTDTQYF. The chain is built from TRBV5-4 and TRBJ2-3; no clear D. V was trimmed by 2 bases and J by 3 bases, leaving 13 bases between them. Germline CDR1 SGHNT, CDR2 YYREEE (reference sequence). The CDR3 runs to 15 residues.

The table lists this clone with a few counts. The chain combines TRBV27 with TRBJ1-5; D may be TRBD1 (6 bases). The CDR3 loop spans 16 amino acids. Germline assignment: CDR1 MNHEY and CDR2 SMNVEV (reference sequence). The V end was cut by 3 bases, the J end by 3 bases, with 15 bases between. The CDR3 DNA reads TGTGCCAGCAGTTTCCGAATGACAGGTCACAATCAGCCCCAGCATTTT. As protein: CASSFRMTGHNQPQHF.

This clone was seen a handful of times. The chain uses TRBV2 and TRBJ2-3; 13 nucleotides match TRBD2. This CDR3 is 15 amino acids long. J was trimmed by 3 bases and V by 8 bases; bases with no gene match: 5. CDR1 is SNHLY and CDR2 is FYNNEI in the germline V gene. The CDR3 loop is CASGLGLAGTDTQYF. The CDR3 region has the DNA TGTGCCAGCGGACTGGGACTAGCGGGAACAGATACGCAGTATTTT.

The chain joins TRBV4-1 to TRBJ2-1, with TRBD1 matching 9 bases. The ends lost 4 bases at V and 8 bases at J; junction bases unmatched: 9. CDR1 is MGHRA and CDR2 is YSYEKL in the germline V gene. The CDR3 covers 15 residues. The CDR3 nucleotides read TGCGCCAGCAGCCGATCGGGACAGGGAATGGATGAGCAGTTCTTC. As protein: CASSRSGQGMDEQFF.

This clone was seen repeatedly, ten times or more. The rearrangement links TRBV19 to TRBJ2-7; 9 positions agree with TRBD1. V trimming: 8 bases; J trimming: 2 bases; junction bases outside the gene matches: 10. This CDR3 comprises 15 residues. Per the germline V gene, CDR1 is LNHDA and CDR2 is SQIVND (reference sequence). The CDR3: CASGKQGAGAYEQYF. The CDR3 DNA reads TGTGCCAGTGGAAAACAGGGGGCTGGGGCCTACGAGCAGTACTTC. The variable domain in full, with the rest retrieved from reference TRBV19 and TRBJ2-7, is DGGITQSPKYLFRKEGQNVTLSCEQNLNHDAMYWYRQDPGQGLRLIYYSQIVNDFQKGDIAEGYSVSREKKESFPLTVTSAQKNPTAFYLCASGKQGAGAYEQYFGPGTRLTVT.

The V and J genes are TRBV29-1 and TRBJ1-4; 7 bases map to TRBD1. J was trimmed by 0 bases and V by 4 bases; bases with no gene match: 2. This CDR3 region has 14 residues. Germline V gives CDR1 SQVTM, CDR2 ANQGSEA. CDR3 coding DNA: TGCAGCGTTGTCGGACAGGCAACTAATGAAAAACTGTTTTTT. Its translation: CSVVGQATNEKLFF.

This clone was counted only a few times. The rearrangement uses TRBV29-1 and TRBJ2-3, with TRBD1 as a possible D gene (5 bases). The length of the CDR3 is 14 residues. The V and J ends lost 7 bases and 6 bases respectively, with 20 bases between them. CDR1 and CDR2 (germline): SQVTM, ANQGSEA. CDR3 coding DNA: TGCAGCGCCGAAGGGGCGGTATCAGGGGATACGCAGTATTTT. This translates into CSAEGAVSGDTQYF.

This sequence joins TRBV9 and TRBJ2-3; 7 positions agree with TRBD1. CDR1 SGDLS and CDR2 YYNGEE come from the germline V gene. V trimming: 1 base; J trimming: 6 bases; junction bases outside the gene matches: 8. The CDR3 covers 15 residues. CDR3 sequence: CASSVNPGGWDTQYF. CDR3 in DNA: TGTGCCAGCAGCGTAAATCCAGGGGGTTGGGATACGCAGTATTTT.

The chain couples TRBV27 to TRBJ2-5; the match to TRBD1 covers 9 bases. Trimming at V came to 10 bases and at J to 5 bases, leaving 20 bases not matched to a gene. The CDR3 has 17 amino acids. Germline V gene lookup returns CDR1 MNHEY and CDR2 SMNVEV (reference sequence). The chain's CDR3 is CANPNEDRGRMGETQYF. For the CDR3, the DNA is TGTGCCAACCCAAACGAGGACAGGGGCCGCATGGGGGAGACCCAGTACTTC.

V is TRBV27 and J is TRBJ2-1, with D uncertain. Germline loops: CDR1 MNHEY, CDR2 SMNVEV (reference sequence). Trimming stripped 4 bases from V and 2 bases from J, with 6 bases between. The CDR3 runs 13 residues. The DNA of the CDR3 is TGTGCCAGCAGTTCGCTAGCCTACAATGAGCAGTTCTTC. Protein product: CASSSLAYNEQFF.

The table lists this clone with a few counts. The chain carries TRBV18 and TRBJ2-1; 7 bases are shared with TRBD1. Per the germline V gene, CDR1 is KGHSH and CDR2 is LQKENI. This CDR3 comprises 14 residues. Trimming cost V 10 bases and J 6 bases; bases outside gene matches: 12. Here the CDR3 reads CATTGQRTGNEQFF. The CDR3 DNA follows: TGTGCCACCACGGGACAGAGGACTGGCAATGAGCAGTTCTTC.

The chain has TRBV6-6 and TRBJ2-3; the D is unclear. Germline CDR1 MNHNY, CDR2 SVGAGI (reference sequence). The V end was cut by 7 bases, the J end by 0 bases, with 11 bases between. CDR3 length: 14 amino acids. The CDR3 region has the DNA TGTGCCAGCAATAGACTGGCTAGCACAGATACGCAGTATTTT. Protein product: CASNRLASTDTQYF.

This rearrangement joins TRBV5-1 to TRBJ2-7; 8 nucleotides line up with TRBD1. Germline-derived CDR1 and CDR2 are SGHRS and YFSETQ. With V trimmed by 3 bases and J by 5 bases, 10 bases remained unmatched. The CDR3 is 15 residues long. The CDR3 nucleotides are TGCGCCAGCAGCTCTGATGGACAGGGTACCCACGAGCAGTACTTC. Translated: CASSSDGQGTHEQYF.

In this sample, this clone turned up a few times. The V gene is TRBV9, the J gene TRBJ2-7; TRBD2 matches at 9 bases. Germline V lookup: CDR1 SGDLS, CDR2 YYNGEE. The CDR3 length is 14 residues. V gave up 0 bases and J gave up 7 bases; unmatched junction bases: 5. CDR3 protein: CASSVGLAVGEQYF. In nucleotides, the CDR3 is TGTGCCAGCAGCGTAGGACTAGCGGTCGGAGAGCAGTACTTC.

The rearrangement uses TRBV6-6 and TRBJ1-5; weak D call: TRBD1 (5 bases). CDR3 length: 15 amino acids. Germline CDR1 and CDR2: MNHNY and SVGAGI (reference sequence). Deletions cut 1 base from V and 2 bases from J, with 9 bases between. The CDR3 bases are TGTGCCAGCAGTTACTGGGGGGTCGGCAATCAGCCCCAGCATTTT. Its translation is CASSYWGVGNQPQHF.

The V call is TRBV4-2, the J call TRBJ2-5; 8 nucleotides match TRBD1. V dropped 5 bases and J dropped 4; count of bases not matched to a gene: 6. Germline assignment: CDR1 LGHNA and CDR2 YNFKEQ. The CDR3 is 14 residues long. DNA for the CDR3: TGTGCCAGCAGCTTCCCACAGGGGGGAGAGACCCAGTACTTC. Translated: CASSFPQGGETQYF.

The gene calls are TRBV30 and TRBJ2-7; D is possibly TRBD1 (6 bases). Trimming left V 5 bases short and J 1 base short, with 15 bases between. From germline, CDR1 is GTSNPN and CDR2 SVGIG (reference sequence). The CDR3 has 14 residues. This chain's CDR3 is CAWGIQGLSYEQYF. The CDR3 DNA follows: TGTGCCTGGGGTATACAGGGTCTATCCTACGAGCAGTACTTC.